The clone carrying this T cell receptor beta chain was observed many times. This sample is drawn from a study of blood T cells in healthy people across ages. The authors ran a second PCR of roughly 6 to 12 cycles using a sample-barcoded 5' primer and a J-beta primer mix. TCRdb reprocessed the 5' RACE reads with MiXCR, giving one entry per CDR3 protein. The sample lists a few hundred thousand distinct CDR3 sequences; 27% were seen once. The material sequenced was blood. The clonotype originates from a woman in her sixties or seventies in good health.

This chain's CDR3 is CASSPGASGRVINEQFF. The CDR3 DNA sequence: TGCGCCAGCAGCCCCGGAGCGAGCGGGAGGGTCATCAATGAGCAGTTCTTC. The chain is built from TRBV5-1 and TRBJ2-5; 10 nucleotides match TRBD2. The end of the DNA fits TRBJ2-1 better, so the J call may be wrong. The CDR3 loop spans 17 amino acids. From germline, CDR1 is SGHRS and CDR2 YFSETQ.